These 30 T cell receptor beta chains originate from one sample sequenced in a study of blood T cell repertoires in COVID-19 (dated by TCRdb to the early 2020s). The method behind the library was the immunoSEQ multiplex PCR assay. What TCRdb holds here is the immuneACCESS table cut down to in-frame rearrangements. Part of the clones is not present; checked against another copy, under half of the missing clones reflect an unresolved V gene, and the others are unexplained. The sample data list about 100,000 clones, and about 80% of these were observed just once. 4.3% of the sample comes from the top ten. The sample consisted of peripheral blood. These receptors all stem from a man in his sixties or seventies with acute or convalescent COVID-19.

This clone turned up a few times. The chain couples TRBV12-5 to TRBJ1-5, with D uncertain. The V and J ends lost 6 bases and 8 bases respectively, with 14 bases between them. Germline CDR1 and CDR2: LGHNT and FRNRAP. CDR3 size: 13 residues. The CDR3 loop reads CASGPSPVEPQHF. The CDR3 bases are TGTGCTAGTGGCCCCTCCCCCGTAGAGCCCCAGCATTTT.

The chain uses TRBV7-2 and TRBJ2-7; TRBD1 agrees at 7 bases. This CDR3 has 14 residues. The V segment lost 5 bases and the J segment 2 bases; nucleotides outside the gene matches: 6. CDR1 and CDR2 from the germline V gene are SGHTA and FQGNSA. The CDR3 sequence is CASSRTGVAYEQYF. The CDR3 region has the DNA TGTGCCAGCAGCCGTACAGGGGTTGCCTACGAGCAGTACTTC.

V and J are TRBV19 and TRBJ2-7; 11 bases align to TRBD1. J was trimmed by 1 base and V by 5 bases; bases with no gene match: 7. The germline V gene has CDR1 LNHDA and CDR2 SQIVND (reference sequence). The CDR3 loop spans 16 amino acids. CDR3 region: CASSPLGQGASYEQYF. CDR3 in DNA: TGTGCCAGTAGTCCCCTCGGACAGGGGGCGTCCTACGAGCAGTACTTC.

This clone came up a few times. Here the CDR3 DNA reads TGTGCCAGTAGGTACCAGGGTAGGAGTTCACCCCTCCACTTT. Amino acids: CASRYQGRSSPLHF. The chain joins TRBV19 to TRBJ1-6, with D possibly TRBD1 on 5 matching bases. V lost 6 bases and J lost 9, with 15 bases in between. CDR3 length equals 14 residues. CDR1 is LNHDA, CDR2 SQIVND, per germline (reference sequence).

The chain links TRBV7-9 to TRBJ2-1, with 10 bases identical to TRBD2. The germline V gene has CDR1 SEHNR and CDR2 FQNEAQ (reference sequence). The V gene end was trimmed by 3 bases and the J gene end by 8 bases; junction bases not matched to a gene: 7. The CDR3 spans 15 residues. Here the CDR3 reads CASSFQAGGLDEQFF. DNA of the CDR3: TGTGCCAGCAGCTTCCAAGCGGGGGGGCTTGATGAGCAGTTCTTC.

This rearrangement joins TRBV2 to TRBJ2-7, with 9 bases aligning to TRBD2. The CDR3 spans 14 residues. The ends lost 4 bases at V and 5 bases at J; junction bases unmatched: 6. Germline CDR1 is SNHLY and CDR2 is FYNNEI. As DNA, the CDR3 is TGTGCCAGCAGTGGGGCTAGCGGGATCAACGAGCAGTACTTC. Translating it yields CASSGASGINEQYF.

The V gene is TRBV6-5, the J gene TRBJ2-7; D remains unclear. With 5 bases removed from V and 4 bases from J, the gap between germline ends came to 18 bases. The germline CDR1 and CDR2 sequences are MNHEY and SVGAGI. The CDR3 has 15 amino acids. CDR3: CASSLSSVGNYEQYF. CDR3 nucleotides: TGTGCCAGCAGTCTATCCTCGGTGGGCAATTACGAGCAGTACTTC.

This chain connects TRBV4-3 to TRBJ2-5; 11 nucleotides match TRBD2. This CDR3 region has 17 residues. V lost 2 bases to trimming and J lost 1 base; unmatched junction nucleotides: 6. Germline lookup yields CDR1 LGHNA and CDR2 YSLEER. CDR3 in amino acids: CASSQTGTSGFQETQYF. Written as DNA, the CDR3 is TGCGCCAGCAGCCAAACCGGGACTAGCGGTTTCCAAGAGACCCAGTACTTC.

The chain recombines TRBV3-1 (or the pseudogene TRBV3-2) with TRBJ2-7; a weak D match, TRBD2 (5 bases). Trimming cost V 2 bases and J 7 bases, with 12 bases left between them. The CDR3 contains 13 residues. From germline, CDR1 is LGHDT and CDR2 YNNKEL (reference sequence). The CDR3 protein is CASSQIQRGEQYF. The CDR3 nucleotides read TGTGCCAGCAGCCAAATCCAGCGAGGGGAGCAGTACTTC.

A word on this clone: The identical CDR3 is also encoded by other nucleotide sequences in the sample. This chain uses TRBV6-5 with TRBJ1-2; D remains ambiguous. CDR3 size: 12 residues. The V end lost 2 bases, the J end lost 4 bases, and 5 bases lay between the germline ends. Looked up from germline, CDR1 is MNHEY and CDR2 is SVGAGI. The CDR3 DNA reads TGTGCCAGCAGTTACGCAGGCTATGGCTACACCTTC. The encoded protein is CASSYAGYGYTF.

With regard to this clone: This sequence may be a read error, since a much larger clone differs from it by one base. The chain joins TRBV6-5 to TRBJ2-5; 9 bases match TRBD1. Germline trimming cut 6 bases from V and 4 bases from J; bases unmatched to any gene: 3. The CDR3 length is 13 residues. The V gene's germline CDR1 is MNHEY and CDR2 SVGAGI. This CDR3 reads CASRATGGETQYF. The CDR3, as DNA: TGTGCCAGCAGGGCGACAGGGGGAGAGACCCAGTACTTC.

This clone was picked up a small number of times. The chain is built from TRBV9 and TRBJ2-1, with 8 nucleotides matching TRBD1. With 0 bases clipped from V and 0 bases from J, the junction kept 2 bases outside the gene matches. The germline CDR1 and CDR2 sequences are SGDLS and YYNGEE. CDR3 length: 16 residues. The CDR3 DNA reads as TGTGCCAGCAGCGTAGAGGACAGGGTCTCCTACAATGAGCAGTTCTTC. It is translated as CASSVEDRVSYNEQFF.

V and J are TRBV6-1 and TRBJ1-3, with D unclear. This CDR3 spans 15 amino acids. With 2 bases removed from V and 2 bases from J, the gap between germline ends came to 10 bases. Germline CDR1 is MNHNS and CDR2 is SASEGT. Here the CDR3 reads CASSERGVPGNTIYF. In nucleotides, the CDR3 is TGTGCCAGCAGTGAACGAGGAGTACCTGGAAACACCATATATTTT.

The chain combines TRBV19 with TRBJ1-5, with 7 bases fitting TRBD1. The ends lost 6 bases at V and 6 bases at J; junction bases unmatched: 8. CDR1 and CDR2 from the germline V gene are LNHDA and SQIVND (reference sequence). CDR3 length: 14 amino acids. The CDR3 DNA sequence: TGTGCCAGTAGAGTGACAGGGTCGTTTCAGCCCCAGCATTTT. It codes for CASRVTGSFQPQHF.

V usage is TRBV19 and J usage is TRBJ2-4, with no clear D. The V end lost 7 bases, the J end lost 6 bases, and 7 bases lay between the germline ends. Germline V lookup: CDR1 LNHDA, CDR2 SQIVND (reference sequence). The CDR3 length is 11 residues. Here the CDR3 reads CASNERNIQYF. In DNA form, the CDR3 reads TGTGCCAGTAATGAGAGAAACATTCAGTACTTC.

This clone appeared a few times. The chain uses TRBV2 and TRBJ2-1, with 8 bases fitting TRBD1. The germline gives CDR1 SNHLY, CDR2 FYNNEI. There are 16 residues in the CDR3. J was trimmed by 1 base and V by 5 bases; bases with no gene match: 7. CDR3 sequence (DNA): TGTGCCAGCAGTCTCGCAGGGGGCTCTTCCTACAATGAGCAGTTCTTC. Protein: CASSLAGGSSYNEQFF.

The chain joins TRBV7-6 to TRBJ2-3; the D gene is possibly TRBD2 (5 bases). CDR3 length: 14 amino acids. V shed 4 bases and J shed 6 bases, with 14 bases lying between them. Germline V gene lookup returns CDR1 SGHVS and CDR2 FNYEAQ. CDR3 amino acids: CASSSGLPGDTQYF. The CDR3 DNA reads as TGTGCCAGCAGCTCCGGACTGCCCGGGGATACGCAGTATTTT.

This chain connects TRBV5-1 to TRBJ2-3; TRBD2 matches 10 bases. V lost 0 bases, J lost 5 bases, and 3 bases stayed unmatched. The CDR3 has 15 amino acids. Germline V CDR1 and CDR2: SGHRS, YFSETQ. Here the CDR3 DNA reads TGCGCCAGCAGCTTGGTTCTAGCGGGGGAAGATACGCAGTATTTT. Translated: CASSLVLAGEDTQYF.

The CDR3: CASRRTSGDEQFF. The CDR3 region has the DNA TGTGCCAGCAGGAGGACTAGCGGGGATGAGCAGTTCTTC. V is TRBV12-3 or TRBV12-4 and J is TRBJ2-1; 12 bases fit TRBD2. CDR3 length: 13 amino acids. J gave up 8 bases and V 6 bases, and 2 bases lay outside the gene matches.

The chain is built from TRBV6-5 and TRBJ2-2, with 11 bases identical to TRBD1. CDR3 size: 15 residues. Per germline, CDR1 MNHEY and CDR2 SVGAGI. The V gene end was trimmed by 6 bases and the J gene end by 6 bases; junction bases not matched to a gene: 6. DNA for the CDR3: TGTGCCAGCAGCGACCCGGGACAGGGGGCCGGGGAGCTGTTTTTT. Residues: CASSDPGQGAGELFF.

This chain links TRBV29-1 with TRBJ2-2, with D perhaps TRBD2 (6 bases). V lost 4 bases to trimming and J lost 7 bases, with 13 bases between them. This CDR3 is built from 13 residues. The germline V gene has CDR1 SQVTM and CDR2 ANQGSEA. The CDR3, as DNA: TGCAGCGTTGCAGGGAGGATGGGCGGGGAGCTGTTTTTT. Protein: CSVAGRMGGELFF.

This chain connects TRBV5-5 to TRBJ2-2, with a tentative D call TRBD1 (5 bases). V shed 2 bases and J shed 4 bases, with 9 bases lying between them. The CDR3 runs 14 residues. Germline-derived CDR1 and CDR2 are SGHKS and YYEKEE (reference sequence). The CDR3 DNA reads TGTGCCAGCAGCTTTACAGGAATCACCGGGGAGCTGTTTTTT. It encodes CASSFTGITGELFF.

The chain recombines TRBV19 with TRBJ2-2, with no clear D. The CDR3 spans 13 residues. Germline loops: CDR1 LNHDA, CDR2 SQIVND (reference sequence). V was cut by 9 bases and J by 3 bases, with 11 bases left in between. In DNA, the CDR3 is TGTGCCAGCCACTTCCAAGACACCGGGGAGCTGTTTTTT. This codes for CASHFQDTGELFF.

This rearrangement joins TRBV29-1 to TRBJ2-3; 7 positions match TRBD1. This CDR3 has 14 amino acids. The V segment lost 7 bases and the J segment 0 bases; nucleotides outside the gene matches: 7. CDR1 and CDR2 (germline): SQVTM, ANQGSEA. DNA of the CDR3: TGCAGCGCTGTCCCGGGACAGAGCACAGATACGCAGTATTTT. It codes for CSAVPGQSTDTQYF.

The rearrangement links TRBV21-1 to TRBJ2-1; TRBD2 is taken as the D call from the table, unchecked against the DNA. TRBV21-1 is an annotated pseudogene. This CDR3 comprises 19 residues. CDR3 sequence: CASSKGGSGGLGSYNEQFF. The CDR3, as DNA: TGTGCCAGCAGCAAAGGGGGAAGCGGTGGGTTAGGCTCCTACAATGAGCAGTTCTTC.

This clone was seen only a few times. V usage is TRBV6-1 and J usage is TRBJ1-2; 8 nucleotides align to TRBD1. The CDR3 is made up of 14 amino acids. Germline-derived CDR1 and CDR2 are MNHNS and SASEGT. J gave up 8 bases and V 1 base, and 6 bases lay outside the gene matches. The CDR3 region is CASSEGTGNRGYTF. The DNA for the CDR3 is TGTGCCAGCAGTGAAGGGACAGGGAATCGAGGCTACACCTTC.

This chain connects TRBV27 to TRBJ2-1; 10 bases are shared with TRBD2. CDR1 is MNHEY, CDR2 SMNVEV, per germline (reference sequence). V was clipped by 2 bases and J by 10 bases; unmatched bases: 11. The CDR3 length is 16 residues. CDR3 region: CASSLRPSGGAGEQFF. In DNA, the CDR3 is TGTGCCAGCAGTTTACGTCCCAGCGGGGGGGCGGGCGAGCAGTTCTTC.

The V call is TRBV7-2, the J call TRBJ1-1, with a weak D call TRBD1 (6 bases). The CDR3 has 13 amino acids. V lost 5 bases and J lost 3, with 10 bases in between. CDR1 and CDR2 from the germline V gene are SGHTA and FQGNSA. The CDR3 coding sequence is TGTGCCAGCAGCGCCAGGGGTGACACTGAAGCTTTCTTT. Translation gives CASSARGDTEAFF.

A few counts support this clone. The chain employs TRBV7-9 and TRBJ2-2; D perhaps matches TRBD1 (7 bases). The ends were cut back, 4 bases at V and 4 bases at J, with 13 bases in the middle. The CDR3 length is 15 residues. CDR1 and CDR2 from the germline V gene are SEHNR and FQNEAQ (reference sequence). CDR3: CASSSDREATGELFF. In nucleotides, the CDR3 is TGTGCCAGCAGCTCCGACAGGGAGGCCACCGGGGAGCTGTTTTTT.

This chain links TRBV27 with TRBJ1-2; 7 positions agree with TRBD1. Germline V gene lookup returns CDR1 MNHEY and CDR2 SMNVEV (reference sequence). The CDR3 length is 14 residues. Trimming took 5 bases from V and 4 from J; bases not matched to a gene: 7. The chain's CDR3 is CASSPRQGTYGYTF. The CDR3 nucleotides are TGTGCCAGCAGTCCTCGACAGGGAACCTATGGCTACACCTTC.